One and the same sample provided the 29 T cell receptor beta chains below, sequenced in a study of shared clonotypes between healthy human individuals. Only in-frame clones appear in the TCRdb table, and some are missing; sequencing was by immunoSEQ multiplex PCR. The sample shows some 1 million clones, under 80% of them seen only once. The sequenced material came from memory CD4+ T cells sorted from blood. Subset noted: CD45RA-negative fraction. The source of these receptors is a man aged 18 to 35 in good health.

The chain employs TRBV28 and TRBJ2-2, with 9 nucleotides matching TRBD2. Germline lookup yields CDR1 MDHEN and CDR2 SYDVKM. CDR3 length: 16 residues. V was pared by 2 bases and J by 4 bases, with 5 bases of the junction left unmatched. CDR3 DNA: TGTGCCAGCAGTTTAGTTAGCGGGGGCCTCACCGGGGAGCTGTTTTTT. This codes for CASSLVSGGLTGELFF.

The rearrangement uses TRBV6-6 and TRBJ2-7; 14 nucleotides line up with TRBD2. Germline loops: CDR1 MNHNY, CDR2 SVGAGI (reference sequence). The CDR3 runs to 15 residues. V shed 5 bases, J shed 5 bases, and the junction held 5 bases outside the gene matches. CDR3 DNA: TGTGCCAGCAGTCCCAGACTAGCGGGAGGGCACGAGCAGTACTTC. Its translation: CASSPRLAGGHEQYF.

This clone was observed at least ten times. The chain is built from TRBV25-1 and TRBJ2-1, with D unresolved. V gave up 6 bases and J gave up 4 bases, with 7 bases separating them. The CDR3 runs 12 residues. CDR1 and CDR2 (germline): MGHDK, SYGVNS. The chain's CDR3 is CASRPSYNEQFF. The CDR3 nucleotides read TGTGCCAGCAGGCCTTCTTACAATGAGCAGTTCTTC. Combining the CDR3 with reference TRBV25-1 and TRBJ2-1 gives the whole variable domain EADIYQTPRYLVIGTGKKITLECSQTMGHDKMYWYQQDPGMELHLIHYSYGVNSTEKGDLSSESTVSRIRTEHFPLTLESARPSHTSQYLCASRPSYNEQFFGPGTRLTVL.

This chain links TRBV27 with TRBJ1-2; possibly TRBD1 for D (5 bases). From germline, CDR1 is MNHEY and CDR2 SMNVEV (reference sequence). The CDR3 is 13 residues long. Trimming took off 2 bases at V and 7 bases at J, with 11 bases between the two ends. The CDR3 loop reads CASSLAHRGGYTF. CDR3 DNA sequence: TGTGCCAGCAGTTTAGCCCATAGGGGTGGCTACACCTTC.

V gene TRBV7-2 combines with J gene TRBJ2-1; no definite D call. CDR1 and CDR2 (germline): SGHTA, FQGNSA. The V end was cut by 0 bases, the J end by 2 bases, with 5 bases between. This CDR3 is 14 amino acids long. The DNA for the CDR3 is TGTGCCAGCAGCTTAGCAACGACCTACAATGAGCAGTTCTTC. Residues: CASSLATTYNEQFF. Drawing the rest from reference TRBV7-2 and TRBJ2-1, the complete variable domain is GAGVSQSPSNKVTEKGKDVELRCDPISGHTALYWYRQSLGQGLEFLIYFQGNSAPDKSGLPSDRFSAERTGGSVSTLTIQRTQQEDSAVYLCASSLATTYNEQFFGPGTRLTVL.

In its sample, this clone was seen a few times. Additional DNA sequences in this sample encode the identical CDR3. The chain joins TRBV28 to TRBJ2-3, with no clear D. Germline V gene sequence: CDR1 MDHEN, CDR2 SYDVKM. Trimming removed 5 bases at V and 0 bases at J, with 3 bases between. There are 12 residues in the CDR3. The CDR3 reads CASSPSTDTQYF. In nucleotides, the CDR3 is TGTGCCAGCAGTCCTAGCACAGATACGCAGTATTTT.

V usage is TRBV28 and J usage is TRBJ1-1; possibly TRBD1 for D (5 bases). The germline V gene has CDR1 MDHEN and CDR2 SYDVKM. The CDR3 consists of 13 residues. V lost 6 bases and J 1 base, leaving 9 bases between the germline ends. The CDR3 nucleotides are TGTGCCAGCAGGGGGCAGAGGAACACTGAAGCTTTCTTT. This codes for CASRGQRNTEAFF.

This clone has a single count. V and J are TRBV4-2 and TRBJ2-3; 9 nucleotides align to TRBD2. CDR1 is LGHNA, CDR2 YNFKEQ, per germline. Trimming cost V 0 bases and J 3 bases; bases outside gene matches: 7. The CDR3 spans 17 residues. DNA of the CDR3: TGTGCCAGCAGCCAAGATCGCGCGGGGGGGCCAACAGATACGCAGTATTTT. It yields the protein CASSQDRAGGPTDTQYF.

This clone was recorded a few times. The CDR3, as DNA: TGCGCCAGCAGCTTGAACAAACTACCCGGACTGAGCTTCACCTACGAGCAGTACTTC. Its protein product is CASSLNKLPGLSFTYEQYF. The genes are TRBV5-1 and TRBJ2-7, with D possibly TRBD2 on 5 matching bases. This CDR3 is 19 amino acids long. Germline CDR1 reads SGHRS; CDR2 reads YFSETQ. The V end lost 1 base, the J end lost 2 bases, and 25 bases lay between the germline ends.

This clone came up once. The genes are TRBV18 and TRBJ2-7, with TRBD1 matching over 9 bases. CDR3 length equals 15 residues. Per the germline V gene, CDR1 is KGHSH and CDR2 is LQKENI. V shed 3 bases and J 3 bases; nucleotides not matched to a gene: 6. CDR3 nucleotide sequence: TGTGCCAGCTCACCGACTCCGGGACAGGGCTACGAGCAGTACTTC. Its protein product is CASSPTPGQGYEQYF.

The chain carries TRBV9 and TRBJ1-2; D uncertain. The CDR3 length is 15 residues. V was cut by 0 bases and J by 5 bases, with 14 bases left in between. CDR1 SGDLS and CDR2 YYNGEE come from the germline V gene. CDR3 sequence: CASSVDIGTGYGYTF. CDR3 in DNA: TGTGCCAGCAGCGTAGATATTGGTACCGGATATGGCTACACCTTC.

The rearrangement joins TRBV9 to TRBJ2-3, with 8 positions matching TRBD2. Germline assignment: CDR1 SGDLS and CDR2 YYNGEE. V lost 1 base to trimming and J lost 2 bases; unmatched junction nucleotides: 3. This CDR3 contains 15 residues. This CDR3 reads CASSVLSGDTDTQYF. The CDR3 DNA sequence: TGTGCCAGCAGCGTACTTAGCGGGGACACAGATACGCAGTATTTT. The full variable domain, in which reference TRBV9 and TRBJ2-3 provide the parts outside the CDR3, is DSGVTQTPKHLITATGQRVTLRCSPRSGDLSVYWYQQSLDQGLQFLIQYYNGEERAKGNILERFSAQQFPDLHSELNLSSLELGDSALYFCASSVLSGDTDTQYFGPGTRLTVL.

The chain is built from TRBV5-1 and TRBJ1-6; no clear D. Germline values: CDR1 SGHRS, CDR2 YFSETQ. V shed 0 bases and J shed 9 bases, with 10 bases lying between them. This CDR3 region has 14 residues. The CDR3 is CASSLDRLFSPLHF. In DNA, the CDR3 is TGCGCCAGCAGCTTGGACCGCTTGTTTTCACCCCTCCACTTT.

The J gene is TRBJ1-4, the V gene TRBV5-1, with unresolved D. CDR1 is SGHRS and CDR2 is YFSETQ in the germline V gene. This CDR3 comprises 15 residues. V shed 4 bases and J shed 0 bases, with 10 bases lying between them. The CDR3 sequence is CASSPRSATNEKLFF. The CDR3 DNA follows: TGCGCCAGCAGCCCTCGGTCGGCAACTAATGAAAAACTGTTTTTT.

This clone was seen repeatedly, ten times or more. V is TRBV7-2 and J is TRBJ1-4; D gene uncertain. Germline V gene sequence: CDR1 SGHTA, CDR2 FQGNSA. The CDR3 consists of 14 residues. Trimming removed 2 bases at V and 0 bases at J, with 4 bases between. The CDR3 DNA follows: TGTGCCAGCAGCTTAACTGCAACTAATGAAAAACTGTTTTTT. Protein sequence: CASSLTATNEKLFF.

This clone has only a few counts. A much bigger clone sits one base away, suggesting this may be a read error. Other DNA sequences in the sample encode the same CDR3. The genes are TRBV6-6 and TRBJ2-3, with TRBD2 matching over 7 bases. The length of the CDR3 is 15 residues. Germline V gene data show CDR1 as MNHNY and CDR2 as SVGAGI (reference sequence). Losses at the gene ends were 0 bases for V and 0 bases for J; bases not matched to a gene: 0. The DNA of the CDR3 is TGTGCCAGCAGTTACTCGCGGGGGAGCACAGATACGCAGTATTTT. Amino acid sequence: CASSYSRGSTDTQYF.

This clone was counted a single time. The chain combines TRBV30 with TRBJ2-5; D uncertain. Germline-derived CDR1 and CDR2 are GTSNPN and SVGIG (reference sequence). CDR3 length equals 13 residues. The ends were cut back, 5 bases at V and 5 bases at J, with 15 bases in the middle. As DNA, the CDR3 is TGTGCCTGGGGCTCCTTACCCCGGGAGACCCAGTACTTC. This sequence encodes CAWGSLPRETQYF.

The chain links TRBV7-9 to TRBJ2-3; 11 bases map to TRBD2. In germline, CDR1 is SEHNR, CDR2 FQNEAQ (reference sequence). This CDR3 spans 16 amino acids. Trimming took 4 bases from V and 5 from J; bases not matched to a gene: 8. This chain's CDR3 is CASSSITSGGGDTQYF. The CDR3 nucleotides are TGTGCCAGCAGCTCTATAACTAGCGGGGGAGGAGATACGCAGTATTTT.

The chain uses TRBV6-5 and TRBJ1-2, with D tentatively TRBD1 (5 bases). Germline CDR1 reads MNHEY; CDR2 reads SVGAGI. This CDR3 is 12 amino acids long. Deletions cut 7 bases from V and 2 bases from J, with 8 bases between. CDR3 region: CASTPGNYGYTF. DNA for the CDR3: TGTGCCAGCACCCCAGGGAACTATGGCTACACCTTC.

The CDR3: CASSPLHWHHQPQHF. Written as DNA, the CDR3 is TGTGCCAGCAGTCCGCTACATTGGCATCATCAGCCCCAGCATTTT. The V gene is TRBV21-1, the J gene TRBJ1-5. TRBV21-1 is a pseudogene. This CDR3 region has 15 residues.

V is TRBV5-1 and J is TRBJ2-3, with D maybe TRBD1 (5 bases). The length of the CDR3 is 15 residues. Germline CDR1 is SGHRS and CDR2 is YFSETQ. V was clipped by 5 bases and J by 3 bases, with 16 bases between them. The CDR3 protein is CASRFGERGTDTQYF. CDR3 bases: TGCGCCAGCAGATTCGGAGAAAGGGGTACAGATACGCAGTATTTT.

J is TRBJ1-1 and V is TRBV18, with D unclear. Deletions cut 0 bases from V and 0 bases from J, with 8 bases between. Germline assignment: CDR1 KGHSH and CDR2 LQKENI. There are 15 residues in the CDR3. CDR3 amino acids: CASSPPVGVNTEAFF. The CDR3 nucleotides are TGTGCCAGCTCACCACCGGTTGGGGTGAACACTGAAGCTTTCTTT.

The chain links TRBV2 to TRBJ2-5; unclear D gene. There are 13 residues in the CDR3. CDR1 and CDR2 from the germline V gene are SNHLY and FYNNEI. Deletions cut 10 bases from V and 2 bases from J, with 14 bases between. The DNA for the CDR3 is TGTGCCACTTCGACACCTACTCAAGAGACCCAGTACTTC. Translating gives CATSTPTQETQYF. The full variable domain, with the rest looked up from reference TRBV2 and TRBJ2-5, is EPEVTQTPSHQVTQMGQEVILRCVPISNHLYFYWYRQILGQKVEFLVSFYNNEISEKSEIFDDQFSVERPDGSNFTLKIRSTKLEDSAMYFCATSTPTQETQYFGPGTRLLVL.

The chain uses TRBV5-6 and TRBJ2-2, with 11 bases identical to TRBD2. Per the germline V gene, CDR1 is SGHDT and CDR2 is YYEEEE. This CDR3 has 16 amino acids. The V gene end was trimmed by 4 bases and the J gene end by 5 bases; junction bases not matched to a gene: 7. CDR3 sequence: CASSRPRTSGTGELFF. The CDR3, as DNA: TGTGCCAGCAGCAGGCCACGGACTAGCGGGACCGGGGAGCTGTTTTTT. The full variable domain, completed using reference TRBV5-6 and TRBJ2-2, is DAGVTQSPTHLIKTRGQQVTLRCSPKSGHDTVSWYQQALGQGPQFIFQYYEEEERQRGNFPDRFSGHQFPNYSSELNVNALLLGDSALYLCASSRPRTSGTGELFFGEGSRLTVL.

This chain connects TRBV11-2 to TRBJ2-5; 7 nucleotides agree with TRBD2. V dropped 5 bases and J dropped 4; count of bases not matched to a gene: 10. Germline CDR1 reads SGHAT; CDR2 reads FQNNGV. The CDR3 is made up of 15 amino acids. The DNA for the CDR3 is TGTGCCAGCAGCGTGCGACTAGCAAATATAGAGACCCAGTACTTC. This encodes CASSVRLANIETQYF.

The chain recombines TRBV9 with TRBJ2-1; 13 bases are shared with TRBD2. CDR3 length: 15 amino acids. The V and J ends lost 4 bases and 7 bases, in that order; junction bases with no gene match: 5. The germline V gene has CDR1 SGDLS and CDR2 YYNGEE. CDR3 coding DNA: TGTGCCAGCAGCACTCGGACTAGCGGGAGAAATGAGCAGTTCTTC. Residues: CASSTRTSGRNEQFF.

The chain has TRBV5-1 and TRBJ1-2; tentatively, D is TRBD1 (5 bases). Trimming left V 5 bases short and J 4 bases short, with 9 bases between. The germline V gene has CDR1 SGHRS and CDR2 YFSETQ. This CDR3 spans 12 amino acids. CDR3 coding DNA: TGCGCCAGCAGACCTCAGGGCTATGGCTACACCTTC. It codes for CASRPQGYGYTF.

In regard to this clone: Other DNA sequences from this sample encode an identical CDR3 as well. The chain links TRBV10-2 to TRBJ2-7; no reliable D call. Germline loops: CDR1 WSHSY, CDR2 SAAADI. This CDR3 is built from 11 residues. The V gene lost 2 bases and the J gene lost 3 bases, with 2 bases spanning the gap. The CDR3 DNA is TGCGCCAGCAGTGAGAGCTACGAGCAGTACTTC. This translates into CASSESYEQYF.

This chain links TRBV18 with TRBJ2-5; 8 nucleotides match TRBD2. Germline V gene data show CDR1 as KGHSH and CDR2 as LQKENI. Trimming cost V 4 bases and J 5 bases; bases outside gene matches: 6. The CDR3 is made up of 14 amino acids. CDR3 nucleotide sequence: TGTGCCAGCTCACGCGGGGGGACCCGGGAGACCCAGTACTTC. It codes for CASSRGGTRETQYF. The complete variable domain, with remaining parts taken from reference TRBV18 and TRBJ2-5, reads NAGVMQNPRHLVRRRGQEARLRCSPMKGHSHVYWYRQLPEEGLKFMVYLQKENIIDESGMPKERFSAEFPKEGPSILRIQQVVRGDSAAYFCASSRGGTRETQYFGPGTRLLVL.